This TCR beta chain comes out of a study of blood T cell repertoires in COVID-19. At the level of the study: Acute-phase and convalescent COVID-19 samples originated in the United States, Italy and Spain. T cells, B-cell-depleted T cells, or PBMCs supplied cDNA or gDNA.

Cohort allocation depended upon clinical history that participants reported. Trimming at V came to 1 base and at J to 5 bases, leaving 7 bases not matched to a gene. Germline V lookup: CDR1 SGHAT, CDR2 FQNNGV. This CDR3 has 17 amino acids. Authors' data handling: Reference gene primer amplification gave nucleated cell count estimates. Using immunoSEQ multiplex PCR, the repertoire was profiled, and TCRdb retains in-frame clones only, with some absent. V, J and clone size derive from that table, while D and trimming were established from the DNA sequence. This table holds a few hundred thousand clones, approximately 90% found once.

The specimen sequenced was PBMCs or T cells enriched from blood (not recorded which). This TCR was recovered from a woman between 35 and 50 years old who had been exposed to COVID-19. The chain has TRBV11-2 and TRBJ2-1; 11 bases are shared with TRBD2. CDR3 sequence reads: CASSLGVIAGGHNEQFF. The CDR3 DNA reads TGTGCCAGCAGCTTAGGAGTGATAGCGGGGGGGCACAATGAGCAGTTCTTC.